Each of the 17 T cell receptor beta chains below was sequenced from the same sample in a study of T cell responses to AZD1222 COVID-19 vaccine. Sequencing was performed with immunoSEQ multiplex PCR; in TCRdb, only in-frame clones are kept and a portion is missing. The data show 70,000 or so clones, 65% to 80% seen once. This specimen was peripheral blood, taken on day 0 of AZD1222 vaccination. The receptors were gathered from an adult in good health.

J is TRBJ1-5 and V is TRBV2; perhaps TRBD1 as D (5 bases). Germline CDR1 and CDR2: SNHLY and FYNNEI. The CDR3 has 13 amino acids. Between the trimmed V and J ends, which lost 4 bases and 9 bases, there was a span of 13 bases. CDR3 nucleotide sequence: TGTGCCAGCAGTGTATCACAGGCGGTGCCCCAGCATTTT. Its protein is CASSVSQAVPQHF.

The chain carries TRBV18 and TRBJ1-2; D is ambiguous. V was shortened by 5 bases and J by 4 bases, with 20 bases between the two germline ends. The germline CDR1 and CDR2 sequences are KGHSH and LQKENI. The CDR3 is 16 amino acids. This CDR3 reads CASSEGRQSMGYGYTF. The CDR3 bases are TGTGCCAGCTCAGAGGGTCGGCAGTCCATGGGCTATGGCTACACCTTC.

Note on this clone: At one end the junction does not follow the germline gene, possibly because of a read error. The chain uses TRBV6-5 and TRBJ1-1; tentative D call: TRBD1 (6 bases). This CDR3 has 15 amino acids. Germline CDR1 reads MNHEY; CDR2 reads SVGAGI. Here the CDR3 reads CASRYYTGRNTEAFF. The DNA for the CDR3 is TGTGCCAGCAGATACTACACAGGGAGGAACACTGAAGCTTTCTTT.

The V call is TRBV19, the J call TRBJ1-3; D not certain. CDR1 LNHDA and CDR2 SQIVND come from the germline V gene (reference sequence). The CDR3 runs to 14 residues. V was pared by 2 bases and J by 0 bases, with 5 bases between. CDR3 residues: CASSIRRSGNTIYF. CDR3 in DNA: TGTGCCAGTAGTATACGACGCTCTGGAAACACCATATATTTT.

The chain recombines TRBV5-1 with TRBJ2-7; D not certain. V lost 1 base and J lost 3, with 11 bases in between. This CDR3 is built from 14 residues. The germline V gene encodes CDR1 SGHRS and CDR2 YFSETQ. This chain's CDR3 is CASSLQPGGYEQYF. In DNA form, the CDR3 reads TGCGCCAGCAGCTTGCAGCCCGGCGGCTACGAGCAGTACTTC.

The chain has TRBV5-6 and TRBJ2-5, with TRBD2 matching over 7 bases. J lost 2 bases, V lost 4 bases, and 11 bases had no gene match. This CDR3 spans 16 amino acids. The germline CDR1 and CDR2 sequences are SGHDT and YYEEEE. The CDR3 DNA sequence: TGTGCCAGCAGCATTGTGGGAGGGAAAGGGCAAGAGACCCAGTACTTC. It yields the protein CASSIVGGKGQETQYF.

This clone was recorded once. This chain connects TRBV2 to TRBJ2-4, with 8 bases matching TRBD2. The germline V gene encodes CDR1 SNHLY and CDR2 FYNNEI. The V segment lost 4 bases and the J segment 9 bases; nucleotides outside the gene matches: 14. The CDR3 covers 16 residues. The CDR3 nucleotides read TGTGCCAGCAGTGCGTTACGGGGGGGCGGATCCTCCATTCAGTACTTC. As protein: CASSALRGGGSSIQYF.

The gene calls are TRBV12-1 and TRBJ2-3; the listed D gene, TRBD2, was not tested against the DNA. TRBV12-1 is a pseudogene. This CDR3 has 17 amino acids. DNA of the CDR3: TGTGCCAGCAGCTCCCAGCCCGGACTTTTGGGCGGAGATACGCAGTATTTT. Encoded protein: CASSSQPGLLGGDTQYF.

V is TRBV9 and J is TRBJ2-7; 9 bases align to TRBD1. The ends lost 3 bases at V and 2 bases at J; junction bases unmatched: 9. This CDR3 is built from 16 residues. CDR1 is SGDLS, CDR2 YYNGEE, per germline. The CDR3 loop is CASSGSWDRETYEQYF. The CDR3 coding sequence is TGTGCCAGCAGCGGCTCCTGGGACAGGGAAACCTACGAGCAGTACTTC.

This clone has a handful of counts. V is TRBV12-3 or TRBV12-4 and J is TRBJ1-1; D gene ambiguous. Trimming shortened V by 3 bases and J by 0 bases, and 5 bases separated the two germline ends. The CDR3 loop spans 13 amino acids. CDR3 region: CASSFALNTEAFF. In DNA, the CDR3 is TGTGCCAGCAGTTTTGCCTTGAACACTGAAGCTTTCTTT.

This clone was seen only once. The chain is built from TRBV10-3 and TRBJ2-2; the D is unclear. Trimming stripped 7 bases from V and 3 bases from J, with 9 bases between. The CDR3 consists of 13 residues. CDR1 ENHRY and CDR2 SYGVKD come from the germline V gene. This CDR3 reads CAIKGRHTGELFF. In DNA form, the CDR3 reads TGTGCCATCAAGGGTCGGCACACCGGGGAGCTGTTTTTT.

This chain joins TRBV7-2 and TRBJ2-2; 10 nucleotides line up with TRBD2. Trimming cost V 4 bases and J 7 bases; bases outside gene matches: 6. The CDR3 totals 15 residues. Germline assignment: CDR1 SGHTA and CDR2 FQGNSA. The DNA for the CDR3 is TGTGCCAGCAGCTCTACTAGCGGGGCAGTCGGGGAGCTGTTTTTT. Translated, it gives CASSSTSGAVGELFF.

V is TRBV3-1 (or the pseudogene TRBV3-2) and J is TRBJ2-5; a possible D gene is TRBD1 (5 bases). The CDR3 spans 16 residues. V was shortened by 3 bases and J by 5 bases, with 19 bases between the two germline ends. In germline, CDR1 is LGHDT, CDR2 YNNKEL (reference sequence). The CDR3 sequence: CASSQMDRTGVETQYF. Written as DNA, the CDR3 is TGTGCCAGCAGCCAGATGGATCGTACAGGTGTGGAGACCCAGTACTTC.

V usage is TRBV6-2 or TRBV6-3 and J usage is TRBJ1-5; 10 bases match TRBD1. The V gene's germline CDR1 is MNHEY and CDR2 SVGEGT. Germline trimming cut 5 bases from V and 6 bases from J; bases unmatched to any gene: 7. The CDR3 is 15 residues long. CDR3: CASSGQGGSVQPQHF. CDR3 DNA: TGTGCCAGCAGTGGACAGGGGGGTAGTGTTCAGCCCCAGCATTTT.

This rearrangement joins TRBV3-1 (or the pseudogene TRBV3-2) to TRBJ1-6; possibly TRBD1 for D (6 bases). Germline CDR1 and CDR2: LGHDT and YNNKEL (reference sequence). With 4 bases removed from V and 5 bases from J, the gap between germline ends came to 15 bases. CDR3 size: 16 residues. This chain's CDR3 is CASSLWGGGDNSPLHF. DNA for the CDR3: TGTGCCAGCAGCCTCTGGGGAGGGGGAGATAATTCACCCCTCCACTTT.

The chain couples TRBV7-2 to TRBJ2-1, with 12 bases fitting TRBD2. V shed 4 bases, J shed 9 bases, and the junction held 10 bases outside the gene matches. Per the germline V gene, CDR1 is SGHTA and CDR2 is FQGNSA. This CDR3 has 16 residues. The CDR3 coding sequence is TGTGCCAGCAGCTCCTCTAGCGGGGGGGCCGTCCCTGAGCAGTTCTTC. Translated: CASSSSSGGAVPEQFF.

Only one count was recorded for this clone. The rearrangement uses TRBV11-2 and TRBJ2-4; the D is unclear. V shed 2 bases and J shed 9 bases, with 11 bases lying between them. This CDR3 has 13 residues. Germline V gives CDR1 SGHAT, CDR2 FQNNGV. The CDR3 spells CASSLIGDTIQYF. CDR3 bases: TGTGCCAGCAGCTTAATTGGGGATACCATTCAGTACTTC.